These 6 T cell receptor beta chains came from one sample sequenced in a study of blood T cell repertoires in COVID-19. Here immunoSEQ multiplex PCR was the method, and the copy in TCRdb shows in-frame clones only, minus some. The sample consists of about 240,000 clones, roughly 80% of them appearing once. Material for sequencing was peripheral blood. Receptor source: a woman of 80 years or more with acute or convalescent COVID-19.

This rearrangement joins TRBV6-5 to TRBJ1-2, with TRBD1 as a possible D gene (5 bases). Between the trimmed V and J ends, which lost 6 bases and 4 bases, there was a span of 6 bases. The CDR3 covers 11 residues. CDR1 and CDR2 (germline): MNHEY, SVGAGI. DNA for the CDR3: TGTGCCAGCAGCGGGGGCTATGGCTACACCTTC. Amino acids: CASSGGYGYTF.

In this sample, this clone turned up a few times. The rearrangement uses TRBV10-1 and TRBJ1-1; 11 bases align to TRBD1. The CDR3 covers 14 residues. Germline CDR1 and CDR2: WNHNN and SYGVQD (reference sequence). V shed 8 bases and J 1 base; nucleotides not matched to a gene: 3. CDR3: CASQGTGGNTEAFF. CDR3 DNA sequence: TGCGCCAGCCAAGGGACAGGGGGGAACACTGAAGCTTTCTTT.

This sequence joins TRBV6-1 and TRBJ1-5, with 11 bases lining up with TRBD1. Germline CDR1 reads MNHNS; CDR2 reads SASEGT. The V gene end was trimmed by 4 bases and the J gene end by 2 bases; junction bases not matched to a gene: 7. This CDR3 is 17 amino acids long. Here the CDR3 reads CASSAGTGGVGNQPQHF. The CDR3 nucleotides are TGTGCCAGCAGTGCCGGGACAGGGGGGGTAGGCAATCAGCCCCAGCATTTT.

The chain joins TRBV27 to TRBJ2-7, with TRBD2 identical over 12 bases. J was trimmed by 0 bases and V by 2 bases; bases with no gene match: 5. Germline CDR1 is MNHEY and CDR2 is SMNVEV (reference sequence). The CDR3 loop spans 17 amino acids. The CDR3 DNA reads TGTGCCAGCAGTTTAAGACTAGCGGGGGAAAACTCCTACGAGCAGTACTTC. Translated, it gives CASSLRLAGENSYEQYF.

This chain joins TRBV28 and TRBJ1-4, with no clear D. V shed 4 bases and J shed 0 bases, with 9 bases lying between them. Germline assignment: CDR1 MDHEN and CDR2 SYDVKM. The CDR3 contains 15 residues. The CDR3 spells CASSSPRATNEKLFF. The CDR3 nucleotides are TGTGCCAGCAGTTCCCCACGGGCAACTAATGAAAAACTGTTTTTT.

The rearrangement links TRBV4-2 to TRBJ1-4; TRBD1 might be the D (6 bases). The V and J ends lost 5 bases and 5 bases respectively, with 12 bases between them. CDR1 is LGHNA and CDR2 is YNFKEQ in the germline V gene. This CDR3 has 14 residues. CDR3 sequence reads: CASSLTQGNEKLFF. The DNA for the CDR3 is TGTGCCAGCAGCTTGACACAGGGCAATGAAAAACTGTTTTTT.